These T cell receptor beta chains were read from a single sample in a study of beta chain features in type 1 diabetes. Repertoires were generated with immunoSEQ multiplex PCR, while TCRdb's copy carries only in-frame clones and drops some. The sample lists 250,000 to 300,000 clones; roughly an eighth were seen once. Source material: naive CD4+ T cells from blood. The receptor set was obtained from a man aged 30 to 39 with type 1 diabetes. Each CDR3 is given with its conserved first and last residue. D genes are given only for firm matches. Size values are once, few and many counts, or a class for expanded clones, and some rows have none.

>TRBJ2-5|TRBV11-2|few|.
TGTGCCAGCAGCCCGATGGGTGGCGGGGCGACGGAGACCCAGTACTTC
CASSPMGGGATETQYF
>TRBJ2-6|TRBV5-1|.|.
TGCGCCAGCAGCTATGACAGCATAAACTCTGGGGCCAACGTCCTGACTTTC
CASSYDSINSGANVLTF
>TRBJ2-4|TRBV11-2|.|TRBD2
TGTGCCAGCAGCTTGGGGACTAGCGGGAATAAAGACATTCAGTACTTC
CASSLGTSGNKDIQYF
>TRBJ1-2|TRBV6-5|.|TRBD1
TGTGCCAGCAGTTACTCTGGACAGGGAAACTATGGCTACACCTTC
CASSYSGQGNYGYTF
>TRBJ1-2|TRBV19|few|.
TGTGCCAGTACCTCGACAGGCAGCTACACCTTC
CASTSTGSYTF
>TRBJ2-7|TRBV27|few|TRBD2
TGTGCCAGCAGTTTAAGGCTAGCGGGAGAATCCGAGCAGTACTTC
CASSLRLAGESEQYF
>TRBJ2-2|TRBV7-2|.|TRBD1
TGTGCCAGCAGAGGGACAGGAAACACCGGGGAGCTGTTTTTT
CASRGTGNTGELFF
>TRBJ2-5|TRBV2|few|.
TGTGCCAGCAGTGAAGTGGGTGGGCGAGAGACCCAGTACTTC
CASSEVGGRETQYF
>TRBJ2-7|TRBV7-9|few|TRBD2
TGTGCCAGCAGCCCCGGGACTAGCGTGACGACCTACGAGCAGTACTTC
CASSPGTSVTTYEQYF
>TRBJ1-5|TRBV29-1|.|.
TGCAGCGTTGAACCGGGTATGGGTCAGCCCCAGCATTTT
CSVEPGMGQPQHF
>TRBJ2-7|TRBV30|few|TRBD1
TGTGCCTGGGCGAAGGGGGCGGTGCAGTACTTC
CAWAKGAVQYF
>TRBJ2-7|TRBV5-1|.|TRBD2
TGCGCCAGCAGCTTGGTAGCCGGGACTAGCGGACGTGGGAGATCCTACGAGCAGTACTTC
CASSLVAGTSGRGRSYEQYF
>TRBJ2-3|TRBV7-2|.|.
TGTGCCAGCAGGGCAGGGTTAGATACGCAGTATTTT
CASRAGLDTQYF
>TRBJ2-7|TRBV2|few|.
TGTGCCAGCAGTGGACAGAGAACCTACGAGCAGTACTTC
CASSGQRTYEQYF
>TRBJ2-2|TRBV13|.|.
TGTGCCAGCAGCTTCCAGGGCACCGGGGAGCTGTTTTTT
CASSFQGTGELFF
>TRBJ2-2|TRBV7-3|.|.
TGTGCCAGCAGCCCGCAGGGTCCCCCGGGCACCGGGGAGCTGTTTTTT
CASSPQGPPGTGELFF
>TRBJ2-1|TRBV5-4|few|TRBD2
TGTGCCAGCAGCCAAGATCCACTAGCGGAGGCTAGCTCCTACAATGAGCAGTTCTTC
CASSQDPLAEASSYNEQFF
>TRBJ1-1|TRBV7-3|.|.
TGTGCCAGCAAGTCAGGGGAACGGATAGCTTTCTTT
CASKSGERIAFF
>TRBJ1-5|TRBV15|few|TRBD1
TGTGCCACCAGCATACAACAGGGGACAGCTAATCAGCCCCAGCATTTT
CATSIQQGTANQPQHF
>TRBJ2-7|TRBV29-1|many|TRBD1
TGCAGCGTTTATGGACAGGGGACCTACGAGCAGTACTTC
CSVYGQGTYEQYF
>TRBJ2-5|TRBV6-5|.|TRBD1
TGTGCCAGCAGGCAGGGGGCGAAGACCCAGTACTTC
CASRQGAKTQYF
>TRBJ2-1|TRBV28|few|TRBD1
TGTGCCAGCAGTTCTCCTTCGACAGGGACCTACAATGAGCAGTTCTTC
CASSSPSTGTYNEQFF
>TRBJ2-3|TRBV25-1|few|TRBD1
TGTGCCAGCAGTGAGGGGACAGCCTTAACAGATACGCAGTATTTT
CASSEGTALTDTQYF
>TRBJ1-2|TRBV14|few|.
TGTGCCAGCAGCCAAATCGGGAGCTATGGCTACACCTTC
CASSQIGSYGYTF
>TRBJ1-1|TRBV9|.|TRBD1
TGTGCCAGCAGCGTGGAGGGACAGGCTCGTGAAGCTTTCTTT
CASSVEGQAREAFF
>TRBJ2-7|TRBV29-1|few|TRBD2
TGCAGCGTCCTCGCGCGGGGAGCTAGCGGGAGGGCAAAGCAGTACTTC
CSVLARGASGRAKQYF
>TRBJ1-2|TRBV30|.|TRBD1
TGTGCCTGGAGTCCTAAACAGGGCAGGGGGCACGGCTACACCTTC
CAWSPKQGRGHGYTF
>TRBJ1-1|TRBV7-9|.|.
TGTGCCAGCAGCTTAGAAGGGGACACTGAAGCTTTCTTT
CASSLEGDTEAFF
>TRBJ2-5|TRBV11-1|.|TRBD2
TGTGCCAGCAGCAAACCGCGGGGGGGCCAGTACTTC
CASSKPRGGQYF
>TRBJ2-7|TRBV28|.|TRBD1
TGTGCCAGCAGTTTGGGGACAGGGGCCAACGAGCAGTACTTC
CASSLGTGANEQYF
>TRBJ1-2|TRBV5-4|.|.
TGTGCCAGCAGCTTAAGGGGCTTTAACTATGGCTACACCTTC
CASSLRGFNYGYTF
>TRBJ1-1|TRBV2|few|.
TGTGCCAGCAGTGAGGAGATGAACACTGAAGCTTTCTTT
CASSEEMNTEAFF
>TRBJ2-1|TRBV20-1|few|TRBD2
TGCAGGGCTAGCGGTCCCGTTGAGCAGTTCTTC
CRASGPVEQFF
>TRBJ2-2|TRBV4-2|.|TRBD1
TGTGCCAGCAGCCAAGGACAGGGGACAGGGGGAACCGGGGAGCTGTTTTTT
CASSQGQGTGGTGELFF
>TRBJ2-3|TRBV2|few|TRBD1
TGTGCCAGCAGTTCCCCAGGGGGATCTTACACAGATACGCAGTATTTT
CASSSPGGSYTDTQYF
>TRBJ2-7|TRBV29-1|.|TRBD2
TGCAGCGTTAAGGTGGTAGCGGGAGCGCAGTACTTC
CSVKVVAGAQYF
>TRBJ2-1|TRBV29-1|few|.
TGCAGCGCCCAAGCGGATTACAATGAGCAGTTCTTC
CSAQADYNEQFF
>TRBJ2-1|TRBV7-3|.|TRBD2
TGTGCCAGCAGCTCCTCTAGCGGAGGGAATCAGTTCTTC
CASSSSSGGNQFF
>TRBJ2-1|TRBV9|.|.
TGTGCCAGCCAAGCGGGCCTAAGCTCCTACAATGAGCAGTTCTTC
CASQAGLSSYNEQFF
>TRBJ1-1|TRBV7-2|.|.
TGTGCCAGCAGCTTTACAGGGAACACTGAAGCTTTCTTT
CASSFTGNTEAFF
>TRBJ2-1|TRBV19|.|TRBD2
TGTGCCAGTAACCCGGGACTAGCGGGAGGGCCGATCAATGAGCAGTTCTTC
CASNPGLAGGPINEQFF
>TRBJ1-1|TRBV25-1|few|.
TGTGCCAGCAGTGAAAGTGGGAGCATGAACACTGAAGCTTTCTTT
CASSESGSMNTEAFF
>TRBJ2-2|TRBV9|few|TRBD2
TGTGCCAGCAGCGTGCTTCCCAGCGGGAGGGTCGGGACCGGGGAGCTGTTTTTT
CASSVLPSGRVGTGELFF
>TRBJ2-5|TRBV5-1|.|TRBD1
TGCGCCAGCAGCTTTGGGACAGGGAGTGAGACCCAGTACTTC
CASSFGTGSETQYF
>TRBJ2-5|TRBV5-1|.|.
TGCGCCAGCAGCTGGGAGACAGGGACTGAGACCCAGTACTTC
CASSWETGTETQYF
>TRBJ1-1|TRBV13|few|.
TGTGCCAGCTCACACGGGCGGGCGGCGAACACTGAAGCTTTCTTT
CASSHGRAANTEAFF
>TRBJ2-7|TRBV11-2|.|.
TGTGCCAGCAGCCTGCAGGGATACGAGCAGTACTTC
CASSLQGYEQYF
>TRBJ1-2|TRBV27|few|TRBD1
TGTGCCAGCAGTTTGTTTGCCGGGACAGGGATGCTCTATGGCTACACCTTC
CASSLFAGTGMLYGYTF
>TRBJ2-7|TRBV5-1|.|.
TGCGCCAGCAGCTTTACCACAGGGTTACACGAGCAGTACTTC
CASSFTTGLHEQYF
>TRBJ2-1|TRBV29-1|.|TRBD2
TGCAGCGTTCCCATTGAGCCTAGCGGGAGTTACAATGAGCAGTTCTTC
CSVPIEPSGSYNEQFF
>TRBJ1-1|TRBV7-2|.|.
TGTGCCAGCAGCTTAGTTGGAGACACTGAAGCTTTCTTT
CASSLVGDTEAFF
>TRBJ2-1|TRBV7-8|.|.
TGTGCCAGCAGCTTCCAGGGCGTCAGCTCCTACAATGAGCAGTTCTTC
CASSFQGVSSYNEQFF
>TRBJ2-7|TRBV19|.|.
TGTGCCAGTAGTACCAGCTTCGGGGTCTCCTACGAGCAGTACTTC
CASSTSFGVSYEQYF
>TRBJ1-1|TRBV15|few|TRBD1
TGTGCCACCAGCAGGGACAGGGCTGAAGCTTTCTTT
CATSRDRAEAFF